This entry describes one T cell receptor (beta chain). As yet, its antigen is unknown. Germline V lookup: CDR1 MNHEY, CDR2 SMNVEV (reference sequence). The CDR3 loop spans 16 amino acids. The V and J ends lost 3 bases and 9 bases respectively, with 21 bases between them. This sample stems from a study of T-cell memory formation after mild COVID-19. Turning to the study itself: TCR clustering was largely donor specific.

TCRdb redid the calling of the 5' RACE reads with MiXCR, one entry per CDR3 protein. The table records about half a million distinct CDR3 sequences, about 20% of them present only once. Study observations and caveats: There was a balanced CD4/CD8 profile in clones contracting day 15 to 85, and later expanders leaned CD4+. Second-wave clones that peaked on day 37 lacked confirmed SARS-CoV-2 specificity.

This chain links TRBV27 with TRBJ2-1, with TRBD2 as a possible D gene (5 bases). Input material: PBMCs or a T cell subset sorted from them (not recorded which). This clonotype was sampled from an adult woman who had mild COVID-19 (a few samples of this study predate the infection). Cell type and time point are not known. Here the CDR3 DNA reads TGTGCCAGCAGTTTTCTAAGCGGACTCTCGGGTGCTGAGCAGTTCTTC. Its translation is CASSFLSGLSGAEQFF.